These T cell receptor beta chains were read from a single sample in a study of blood T cells in healthy people across ages. Via MiXCR, TCRdb re-called the 5' RACE reads, giving one row per CDR3 protein. The sample carries some 670,000 distinct CDR3 sequences, under 65% recorded once. The sequenced material came from blood. The receptors originated from a woman aged 80 or over in good health. Each CDR3 is given with its conserved first and last residue. D genes are given only for firm matches. A clone size is listed for some rows: how often the clone was seen (once, few, many), or a class if it is expanded.

V	size	D	J	DNA	CDR3
TRBV20-1	-	TRBD2	TRBJ2-5	TGCAGTGCGACCCTGGGAGGGGCCTCCCAAGAGACCCAGTACTTC	CSATLGGASQETQYF
TRBV5-1	-	TRBD1	TRBJ2-2	TGCGCCAGCAGCCAGGCTAAAGGGACAGGCCCGAACACCGGGGAGCTGTTTTTT	CASSQAKGTGPNTGELFF
TRBV20-1	many	-	TRBJ2-7	TGCAGTGGGACAGTTTTCTCAGATGGGCAGTACTTC	CSGTVFSDGQYF
TRBV3-1	many	-	TRBJ2-3	TGTGCCAGCAGCGTAGACTCCACCACAGATACGCAGTATTTT	CASSVDSTTDTQYF
TRBV4-2	few	TRBD2	TRBJ2-1	TGTGCCAGCAGCCAAGGCGGGCTAGCGGGAATATTTAATGAGCAGTTCTTC	CASSQGGLAGIFNEQFF
TRBV27	many	TRBD1	TRBJ2-5	TGTGCCAGCAGCTCAGCGGACAGGGGTCTGGAGACCCAGTACTTC	CASSSADRGLETQYF
TRBV12-3/TRBV12-4	many	-	TRBJ2-1	TGTGCCAGCAGAAGACTAGTGAGCGAGCAGTTCTTC	CASRRLVSEQFF
TRBV13	-	-	TRBJ1-2	TGTGCCAGCAGCAGGGTAGGGGCTGGCTACACCTTC	CASSRVGAGYTF
TRBV7-2	many	-	TRBJ2-5	TGTGCCAGCAGGGTGGGATATCTAGAGACCCAGTACTTC	CASRVGYLETQYF
TRBV2	few	-	TRBJ2-1	TGTGCCAGAACAACCAGCGGGCTATACAATGAGCAGTTCTTC	CARTTSGLYNEQFF
TRBV12-3/TRBV12-4	-	TRBD1	TRBJ2-1	TGTGCCAGCAGTTTAGTACAGGGGCCGTTCTTC	CASSLVQGPFF
TRBV7-2	many	-	TRBJ1-2	TGTGCCAGCAGCTTAGAAGGGACGAGCTATGGCTACACCTTC	CASSLEGTSYGYTF
TRBV5-1	many	-	TRBJ1-6	TGCGCCAGCAGCTTGGAAGGGATCGCTAATTCACCCCTCCACTTT	CASSLEGIANSPLHF
TRBV25-1	-	TRBD2	TRBJ2-7	TGTGCCAGCAGTGAATTTGCTAGCGGGGGAATTCACGAGCAGTACTTC	CASSEFASGGIHEQYF
TRBV6-6	few	TRBD2	TRBJ2-7	TGTGCCAGCAGTCCCGGGATAAGCGGGGGTCGGTACGAGCAGTACTTC	CASSPGISGGRYEQYF
TRBV7-6	few	TRBD1	TRBJ2-3	TGTGCCAGCAGCTTAGGGACAGGGGGCCCAGATACGCAGTATTTT	CASSLGTGGPDTQYF
TRBV25-1	few	-	TRBJ2-7	TGTGCCAGCAGTGAAAGGTCCGAGCAGTACTTC	CASSERSEQYF
TRBV7-9	-	TRBD2	TRBJ2-5	TGTGCCAGCAGCCCCCCGTCGGGACTAGCGGGCGGAGAGCAGTACTTC	CASSPPSGLAGGEQYF
TRBV5-4	many	-	TRBJ2-3	TGTGCCAGCAGCTTTAGTGGCGTGGATACGCAGTATTTT	CASSFSGVDTQYF
TRBV2	many	TRBD1	TRBJ2-1	TGTGCCAGCAGCGAAACTGCGGACAGGGTGTCCTACAATGAGCAGTTCTTC	CASSETADRVSYNEQFF
TRBV12-3/TRBV12-4	-	-	TRBJ1-5	TGTGCCAGCAGTACTGACGGGGCGAACAATCAGCCCCAGCATTTT	CASSTDGANNQPQHF
TRBV20-1	many	-	TRBJ2-5	TGCAGTGAGCGACCCCCAAGCAGGGAGACCCAGTACTTC	CSERPPSRETQYF
TRBV5-4	-	-	TRBJ2-5	TGTGCCAGCAGCATAAACTCGGTTGCCCAAGAGACCCAGTACTTC	CASSINSVAQETQYF
TRBV14	few	-	TRBJ2-2	TGTGCCAGCAGCCAGATGACAGTTACGAACACCGGGGAGCTGTTTTTT	CASSQMTVTNTGELFF
TRBV27	-	TRBD1	TRBJ1-5	TGTGCCAGCAGCCCGATGGGACAGGGAAATCAGCCCCAGCATTTT	CASSPMGQGNQPQHF
TRBV20-1	-	-	TRBJ2-1	TGCAGTGCTAGATCAGGGGCAAGCTACCCCTACAATGAGCAGTTCTTC	CSARSGASYPYNEQFF
TRBV3-1	-	-	TRBJ1-6	TGTGCCAGCAGCCGATCACCGGGACAAGTAAATTCACCCCTCCACTTT	CASSRSPGQVNSPLHF
TRBV19	-	TRBD1	TRBJ2-6	TGTGCCAGTAGTATAGGCAGGGGGCGATTCGGGGCCAACGTCCTGACTTTC	CASSIGRGRFGANVLTF
TRBV30	-	TRBD1	TRBJ2-1	TGTGCCGCAGAACAGGGGAACGGGGACTCCTACAATGAGCAGTTCTTC	CAAEQGNGDSYNEQFF
TRBV20-1	many	-	TRBJ2-3	TGCAGGGCTCGTGAGGGCACAGATACGCAGTATTTT	CRAREGTDTQYF
TRBV9	-	TRBD2	TRBJ2-1	TGTGCCAGCAGCGTAGTGGGCGGGAGAGGCGGTTACAAGGAGCAGTTCTTC	CASSVVGGRGGYKEQFF
TRBV5-1	-	-	TRBJ2-1	TGCGCCAGCAGCTGGGCTTTGGCTTCATCGACCGCGACAGGCCAATCCTACAATGAGCAGTTCTTC	CASSWALASSTATGQSYNEQFF
TRBV10-3	-	-	TRBJ2-3	TGTGCCATCAGTGAGTCCCGGACTCGCCAGCAGGCAGATACGCAGTATTTT	CAISESRTRQQADTQYF
TRBV5-1	-	-	TRBJ1-5	TGCGCCAGCAGCTTGGGATCAGGGGCCATGGGCAATCAGCCCCAGCATTTT	CASSLGSGAMGNQPQHF
TRBV6-5	-	-	TRBJ2-5	TGTGCCAGCAGTTACCCGGGACCTAGGGAGACCCAGTACTTC	CASSYPGPRETQYF
TRBV7-9	-	-	TRBJ2-7	TGTGCCAGCAGAGACGGACCCTCCTACGAGCAGTACTTC	CASRDGPSYEQYF
TRBV12-3/TRBV12-4	many	-	TRBJ2-1	TGTGCCAGCAGCCAGACCCCCTACAATGAGCAGTTCTTC	CASSQTPYNEQFF
TRBV27	many	TRBD1	TRBJ1-2	TGTGCCAGCAGTCCGTACCCGACAGGGGTCCATGGCTACACCTTC	CASSPYPTGVHGYTF
TRBV9	-	-	TRBJ2-1	TGTGCCAGCACCGGATTAGAAGGGCTGCAATCCTACAATGAGCAGTTCTTC	CASTGLEGLQSYNEQFF
TRBV14	once	-	TRBJ2-5	TGTGCCAGAGTTGGACTGAAAACGAAGAAACAAGAGACCCAGTACTTC	CARVGLKTKKQETQYF
TRBV29-1	-	-	TRBJ1-2	TGCAGCGTTGAAGACGTTGGTGGCTACACCTTC	CSVEDVGGYTF
TRBV7-2	-	-	TRBJ2-4	TGTGCCAGCAGCTTAGATGTTGCCATTCAGTACTTC	CASSLDVAIQYF
TRBV20-1	few	-	TRBJ2-3	TGCAGTGCTAGAATCCTGGGGGCTGGAGCGCAGTATTTT	CSARILGAGAQYF
TRBV2	-	-	TRBJ1-2	TGTGCCAGCAGTGCCAGACAGGTTTATGGCTACACCTTC	CASSARQVYGYTF
TRBV12-3/TRBV12-4	many	TRBD2	TRBJ2-7	TGTGCCAGCACCCTTAGCGGGACCCGCTACGAGCAGTACTTC	CASTLSGTRYEQYF
TRBV29-1	many	-	TRBJ1-2	TGCAGCGTGAGGACGGGAAGGGGTGGCTACACCTTC	CSVRTGRGGYTF
TRBV7-3	many	-	TRBJ2-1	TGTGCCAGCAGCTTACGGTGGGGGGTAGAGCAGTTCTTC	CASSLRWGVEQFF
TRBV12-3/TRBV12-4	few	TRBD1	TRBJ2-7	TGTGCCAGCACCAGGGGGACAGACCTCTACGAGCAGTACTTC	CASTRGTDLYEQYF
TRBV3-1	-	-	TRBJ2-1	TGTGCCAGCAGCCAAGTAGGCCAGGGTTTGAATGAGCAGTTCTTC	CASSQVGQGLNEQFF
TRBV18	-	-	TRBJ1-2	TGTGCCAGCTCCCGCGACAGAGCGGGTAACTATGGCTACACCTTC	CASSRDRAGNYGYTF
TRBV6-8	-	-	TRBJ2-3	TGTGCCAGCAGTTATAGGGAGAGCACAGATACGCAGTATTTT	CASSYRESTDTQYF
TRBV10-3	-	-	TRBJ2-5	TGTGCCATCCGAGATGCAGCGGGCGGTGGTGAGCAGTACTTC	CAIRDAAGGGEQYF
TRBV5-1	many	-	TRBJ2-7	TGCGCCAGCAGCTTGGGGGGGTTCGACGAGCAGTACTTC	CASSLGGFDEQYF
TRBV20-1	many	-	TRBJ2-5	TGCAGTGCCCCCGGATCGGGGAGGACTTGGGAGACCCAGTACTTC	CSAPGSGRTWETQYF